These T cell receptor beta chains were read from a single sample in a study of T cell clonotyping in hematopoietic cell transplantation. Produced via immunoSEQ multiplex PCR; TCRdb's table is partial and in-frame only. The sample yields around 14,000 clones, around three fifths seen once. The sequenced material came from PBMCs. The source of these receptors is a human donor who either received an allogeneic hematopoietic cell transplant for a myeloid malignancy or was a related donor (not recorded which). Some clones in this sample may be carry-over from other donors' samples. CDR3s include the opening cysteine and the closing phenylalanine or tryptophan. The D gene is left open where the match is weak. Not every row has a clone size; where given, it reads once, few, many or a size class.

cdr3_aa d_call v_call clone_size
CASSERQSTDTQYF - TRBV9 -
CASSDLSQPQHF - TRBV19 -
CASSWAVIREQYF - TRBV6-1 -
CASSRTRGNYGYTF - TRBV19 few
CASKLGGARNIQYF - TRBV28 -
CASSHSLAGGSYEQYF TRBD2 TRBV4-1 -
CASSWARGNTEAFF - TRBV5-1 -
CASSRLRGLAGAGSSYNEQFF TRBD2 TRBV4-1 -
CAWGEGSGAHTEAFF - TRBV30 -
CASSEGGDGYTF - TRBV6-1 -
CASSDTRDNRDTQYF - TRBV2 -
CASRPGPGANVLTF - TRBV28 medium-sized
CASSSTGGRDEQYF TRBD1 TRBV4-2 -
CAWSVQGVSYGYTF - TRBV30 -
CASSEWEETQYF - TRBV25-1 -
CASSAGETPPRDTQYF - TRBV5-8 -
CASRRGTEAFF - TRBV5-6 -
CASSWASNQPQHF - TRBV5-6 -
CASSRTGNTIYF - TRBV7-2 -
CASSVAPQAYGELFF - TRBV9 few
CASSYVRWTLKETQYF - TRBV5-6 -
CASSPLHDRELYF TRBD1 TRBV4-2 -
CASSDGQPHTYEQYF - TRBV9 few
CASSAGLAGVHEQFF TRBD2 TRBV7-9 -
CAWTSTRDKDPFF - TRBV30 -
CAWGRLAGGWGEQFF TRBD2 TRBV30 -
CSAKLNYGYTF - TRBV20-1 -
CASSSGGQTAEKLFF TRBD1 TRBV5-1 -
CSVAPGRNTDTQYF - TRBV29-1 few
CASSQTVSAFF - TRBV6-6 -
CAWKNSPNSPLHF - TRBV30 -